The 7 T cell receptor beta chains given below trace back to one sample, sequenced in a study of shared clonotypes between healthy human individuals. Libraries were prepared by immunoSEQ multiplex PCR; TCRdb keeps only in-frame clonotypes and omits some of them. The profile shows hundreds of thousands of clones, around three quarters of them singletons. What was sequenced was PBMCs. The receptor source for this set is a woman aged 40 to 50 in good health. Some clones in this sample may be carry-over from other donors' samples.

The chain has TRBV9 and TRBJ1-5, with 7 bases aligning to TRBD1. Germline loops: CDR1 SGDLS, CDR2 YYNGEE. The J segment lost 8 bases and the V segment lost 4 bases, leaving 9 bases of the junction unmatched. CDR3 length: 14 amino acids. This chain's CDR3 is CASSPGQVSKPQHF. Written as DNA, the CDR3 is TGTGCCAGCAGCCCCGGACAGGTCTCGAAGCCCCAGCATTTT.

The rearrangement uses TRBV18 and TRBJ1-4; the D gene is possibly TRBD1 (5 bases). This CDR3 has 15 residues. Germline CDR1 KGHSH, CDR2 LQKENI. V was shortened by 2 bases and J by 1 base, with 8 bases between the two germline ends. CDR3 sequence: CASSPVGGTNEKLFF. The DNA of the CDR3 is TGTGCCAGCTCACCAGTGGGGGGAACTAATGAAAAACTGTTTTTT.

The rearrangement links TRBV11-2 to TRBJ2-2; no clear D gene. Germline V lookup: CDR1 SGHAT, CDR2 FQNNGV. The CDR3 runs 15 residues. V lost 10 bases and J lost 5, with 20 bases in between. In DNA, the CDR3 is TGTGCCACAAGCAGTCTCTCCACGAGTACCGGGGAGCTGTTTTTT. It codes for CATSSLSTSTGELFF.

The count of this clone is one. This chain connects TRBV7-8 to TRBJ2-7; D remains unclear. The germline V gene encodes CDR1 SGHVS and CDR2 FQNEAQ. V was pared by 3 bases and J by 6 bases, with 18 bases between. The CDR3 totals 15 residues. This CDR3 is CASSFELPLYGEQYF. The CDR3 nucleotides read TGTGCCAGCAGCTTCGAACTCCCGCTTTACGGCGAGCAGTACTTC.

CDR3 in DNA: TGCAGCGTTGTAACATCTTCCTACGAGCAGTACTTC. Translated: CSVVTSSYEQYF. This chain uses TRBV29-1 with TRBJ2-7; no reliable D call. Between the trimmed V and J ends, which lost 4 bases and 1 base, there was a span of 8 bases. The CDR3 runs to 12 residues. In germline, CDR1 is SQVTM, CDR2 ANQGSEA.

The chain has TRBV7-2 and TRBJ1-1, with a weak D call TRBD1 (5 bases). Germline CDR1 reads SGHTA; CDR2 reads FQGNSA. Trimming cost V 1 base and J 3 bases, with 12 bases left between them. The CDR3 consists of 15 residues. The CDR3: CASSLEGLGHTEAFF. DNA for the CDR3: TGTGCCAGCAGCTTAGAGGGGCTTGGTCACACTGAAGCTTTCTTT.

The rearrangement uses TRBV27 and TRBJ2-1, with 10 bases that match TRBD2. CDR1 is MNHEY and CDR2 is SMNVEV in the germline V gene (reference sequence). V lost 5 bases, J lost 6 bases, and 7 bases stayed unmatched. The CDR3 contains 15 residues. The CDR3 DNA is TGTGCCAGCAGTCTCTCTAGCGGGAGCGGCAATGAGCAGTTCTTC. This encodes CASSLSSGSGNEQFF.